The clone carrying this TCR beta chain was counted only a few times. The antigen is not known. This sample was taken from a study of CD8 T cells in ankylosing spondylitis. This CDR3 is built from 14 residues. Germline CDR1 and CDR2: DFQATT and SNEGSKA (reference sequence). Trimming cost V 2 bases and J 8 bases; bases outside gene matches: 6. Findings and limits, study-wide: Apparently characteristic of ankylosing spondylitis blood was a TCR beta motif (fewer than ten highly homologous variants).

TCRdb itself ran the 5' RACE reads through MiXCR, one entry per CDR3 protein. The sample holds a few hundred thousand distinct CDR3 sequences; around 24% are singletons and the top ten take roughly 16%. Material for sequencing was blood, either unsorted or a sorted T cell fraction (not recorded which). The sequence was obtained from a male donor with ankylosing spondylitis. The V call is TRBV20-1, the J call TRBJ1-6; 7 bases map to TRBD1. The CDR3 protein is CSARSDREDSPLHF. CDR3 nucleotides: TGCAGTGCTAGATCTGACAGGGAGGATTCACCCCTCCACTTT.